The text below deals with one T cell receptor (beta chain). The CDR3 covers 13 residues. Germline CDR1 and CDR2: LNHNV and YYDKDF (reference sequence). The ends were cut back, 0 bases at V and 9 bases at J, with 9 bases in the middle. These data come from a study of cytotoxic CD8 clonotypes in ibrutinib-treated CLL. TCRdb's copy holds only in-frame clones and misses some; the assay was immunoSEQ multiplex PCR. The sample records fewer than 400,000 clones, 60% to 80% being singletons. The receptor was derived from a human donor with chronic lymphocytic leukemia. Sample: PBMCs, taken after 36 months of ibrutinib treatment. The chain has TRBV15 and TRBJ2-1, with D hard to call. This CDR3 is CATSRDRWVEQFF. The DNA of the CDR3 is TGTGCCACCAGCAGAGATAGGTGGGTTGAGCAGTTCTTC.